Reported below is one T cell receptor (beta chain). This sample is drawn from a study of blood T cell repertoires in COVID-19. Across the whole study: Specimens from acute and convalescent COVID-19 originated in the United States, Italy and Spain. Sources were T cells, B-cell-depleted T cells, or PBMCs; the material itself was cDNA or gDNA.

Those enrolled in Seattle joined during active infection and were followed longitudinally afterward. As processed by the authors: Researchers report that nucleated cell counts were estimated from reference gene primer amplification. Here immunoSEQ multiplex PCR was the method, and the copy in TCRdb shows in-frame clones only, minus some. The D gene and trimming were derived from the DNA, and the V and J assignments and clone size from that table. The table has 150,000 to 180,000 clones, about 85% seen once. The sequencing input was peripheral blood. This TCR was sampled from a man aged 55 to 69 with COVID-19, enrolled during active disease.

The CDR3 nucleotides read TGTGCCAGCAGCTGGGGACAGGGAGCAGGCGAAAAACTGTTTTTT. This codes for CASSWGQGAGEKLFF. The chain employs TRBV7-2 and TRBJ1-4; 9 bases fit TRBD1. Germline CDR1 SGHTA, CDR2 FQGNSA. The CDR3 runs 15 residues. J gave up 8 bases and V 4 bases, and 8 bases lay outside the gene matches.